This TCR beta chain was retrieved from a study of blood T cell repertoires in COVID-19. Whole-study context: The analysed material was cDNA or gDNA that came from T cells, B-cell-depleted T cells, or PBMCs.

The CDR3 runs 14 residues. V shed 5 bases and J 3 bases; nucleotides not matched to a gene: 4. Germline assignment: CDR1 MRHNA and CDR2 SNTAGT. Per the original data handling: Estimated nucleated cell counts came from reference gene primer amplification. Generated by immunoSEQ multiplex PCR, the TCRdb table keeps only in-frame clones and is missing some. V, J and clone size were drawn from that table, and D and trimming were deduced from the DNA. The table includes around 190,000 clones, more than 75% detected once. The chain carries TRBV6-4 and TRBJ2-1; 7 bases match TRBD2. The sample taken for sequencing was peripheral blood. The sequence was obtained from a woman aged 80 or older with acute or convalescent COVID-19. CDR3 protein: CASSLSGVYNEQFF. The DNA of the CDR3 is TGTGCCAGCAGTCTAAGCGGGGTCTACAATGAGCAGTTCTTC.